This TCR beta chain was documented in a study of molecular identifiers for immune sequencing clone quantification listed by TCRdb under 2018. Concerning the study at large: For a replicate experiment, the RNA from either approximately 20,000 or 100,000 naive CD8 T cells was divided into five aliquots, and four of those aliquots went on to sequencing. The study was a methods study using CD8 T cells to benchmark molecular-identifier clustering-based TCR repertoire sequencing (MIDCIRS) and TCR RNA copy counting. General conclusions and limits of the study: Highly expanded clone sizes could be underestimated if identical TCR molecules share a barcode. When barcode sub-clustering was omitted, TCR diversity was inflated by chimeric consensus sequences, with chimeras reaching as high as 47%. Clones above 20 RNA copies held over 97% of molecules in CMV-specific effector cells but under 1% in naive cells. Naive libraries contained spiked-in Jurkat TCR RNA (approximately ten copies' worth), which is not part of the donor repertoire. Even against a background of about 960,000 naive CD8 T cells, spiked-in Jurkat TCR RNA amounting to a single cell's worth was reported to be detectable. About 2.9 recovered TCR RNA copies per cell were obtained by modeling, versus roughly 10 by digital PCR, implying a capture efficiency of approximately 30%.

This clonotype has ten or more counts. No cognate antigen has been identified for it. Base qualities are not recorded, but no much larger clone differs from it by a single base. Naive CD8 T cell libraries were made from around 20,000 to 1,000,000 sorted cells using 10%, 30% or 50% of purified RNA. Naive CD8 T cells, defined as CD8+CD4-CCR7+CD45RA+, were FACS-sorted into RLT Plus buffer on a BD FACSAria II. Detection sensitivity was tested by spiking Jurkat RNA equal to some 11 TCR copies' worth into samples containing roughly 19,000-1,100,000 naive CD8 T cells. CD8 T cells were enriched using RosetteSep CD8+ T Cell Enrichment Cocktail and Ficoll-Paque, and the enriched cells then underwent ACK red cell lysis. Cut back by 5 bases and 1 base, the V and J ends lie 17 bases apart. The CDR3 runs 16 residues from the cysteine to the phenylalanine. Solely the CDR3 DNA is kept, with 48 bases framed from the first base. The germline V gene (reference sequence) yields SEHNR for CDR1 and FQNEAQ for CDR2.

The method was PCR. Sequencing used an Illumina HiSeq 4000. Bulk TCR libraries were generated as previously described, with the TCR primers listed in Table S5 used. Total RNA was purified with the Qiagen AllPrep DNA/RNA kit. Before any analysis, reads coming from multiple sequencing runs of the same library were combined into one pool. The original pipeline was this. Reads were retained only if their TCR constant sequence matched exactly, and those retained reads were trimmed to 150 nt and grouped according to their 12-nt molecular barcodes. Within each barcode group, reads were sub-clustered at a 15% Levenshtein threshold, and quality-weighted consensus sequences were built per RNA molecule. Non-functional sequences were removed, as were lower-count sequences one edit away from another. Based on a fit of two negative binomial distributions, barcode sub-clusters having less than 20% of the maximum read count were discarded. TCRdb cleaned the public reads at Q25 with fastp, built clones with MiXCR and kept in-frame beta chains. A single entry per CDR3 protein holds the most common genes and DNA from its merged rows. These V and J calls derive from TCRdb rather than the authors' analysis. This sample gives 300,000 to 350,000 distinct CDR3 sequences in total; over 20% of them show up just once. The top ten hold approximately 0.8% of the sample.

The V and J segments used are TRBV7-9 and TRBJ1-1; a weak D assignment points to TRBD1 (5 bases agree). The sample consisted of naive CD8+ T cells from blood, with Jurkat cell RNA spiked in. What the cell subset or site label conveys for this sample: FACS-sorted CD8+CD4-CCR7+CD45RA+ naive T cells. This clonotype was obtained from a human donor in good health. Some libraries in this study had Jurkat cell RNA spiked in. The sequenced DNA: TGTGCCAGCAGCCCGCAGGCAGGGAGTTCGAACACTGAAGCTTTCTTT. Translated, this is CASSPQAGSSNTEAFF.